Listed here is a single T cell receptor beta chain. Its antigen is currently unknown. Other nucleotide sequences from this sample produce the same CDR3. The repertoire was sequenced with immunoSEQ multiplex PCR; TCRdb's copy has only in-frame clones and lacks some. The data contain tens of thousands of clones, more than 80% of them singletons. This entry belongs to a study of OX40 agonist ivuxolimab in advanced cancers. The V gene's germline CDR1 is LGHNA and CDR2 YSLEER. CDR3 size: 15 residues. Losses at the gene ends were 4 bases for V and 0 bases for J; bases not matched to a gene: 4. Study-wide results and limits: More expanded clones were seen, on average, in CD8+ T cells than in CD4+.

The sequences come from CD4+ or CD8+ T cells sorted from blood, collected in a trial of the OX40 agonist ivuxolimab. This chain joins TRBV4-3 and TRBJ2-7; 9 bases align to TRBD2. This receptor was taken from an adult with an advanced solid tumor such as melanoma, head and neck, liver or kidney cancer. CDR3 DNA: TGCGCCAGCAGCCTCCCTAGCGGGATCTCCTACGAGCAGTACTTC. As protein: CASSLPSGISYEQYF.